The 29 T cell receptor beta chains presented below share a single source sample, sequenced in a study of T cells in Graves' hyperthyroidism and ophthalmopathy. Regions amplified from RNA transcripts were the TCR beta CDR3 regions. TCR CDR3 underwent first-round RT-PCR with the HTBI primer set. TCRdb called the multiplex PCR reads again in MiXCR, with one record for every CDR3 protein. The sample has hundreds of thousands of distinct CDR3 sequences, roughly a sixth seen once. Sequencing used blood. These TCRs come from a woman between 45 and 65 years old with Graves' hyperthyroidism that later progressed to Graves' ophthalmopathy.

This clonotype was found many times. The chain carries TRBV4-1 and TRBJ2-5; no clear D. Per germline, CDR1 MGHRA and CDR2 YSYEKL. CDR3 length: 13 residues. V was cut by 4 bases and J by 4 bases, with 10 bases left in between. The CDR3 nucleotides read TGCGCCAGCAGCCGATGGGCCGCAGAGACCCAGTACTTC. Residues: CASSRWAAETQYF.

This clonotype appeared a few times. This chain links TRBV3-1 with TRBJ2-6, with D tentatively TRBD1 (5 bases). Looked up from germline, CDR1 is LGHDT and CDR2 is YNNKEL (reference sequence). V lost 0 bases and J 3 bases, leaving 9 bases between the germline ends. The CDR3 contains 16 residues. The CDR3 here is CASSQDIGVGANVLTF. For the CDR3, the DNA is TGTGCCAGCAGCCAAGATATAGGGGTTGGGGCCAACGTCCTGACTTTC.

This clonotype was found many times. The chain recombines TRBV5-1 with TRBJ2-1, with D perhaps matching TRBD2 (7 bases). The CDR3 spans 16 residues. V was cut by 5 bases and J by 12 bases, with 27 bases left in between. CDR1 and CDR2 from the germline V gene are SGHRS and YFSETQ. CDR3 loop: CASSLAGQGRGVLQFF. Written as DNA, the CDR3 is TGCGCCAGCAGTCTCGCTGGGCAGGGGAGGGGTGTATTGCAGTTCTTC.

This sequence joins TRBV20-1 and TRBJ2-7; D may match TRBD1 or TRBD2 (6 bases each). The CDR3 totals 14 residues. Germline V gene sequence: CDR1 DFQATT, CDR2 SNEGSKA (reference sequence). Deletions cut 3 bases from V and 2 bases from J, with 14 bases between. Written as DNA, the CDR3 is TGCAGTGCTAGCATAACAGGGAGGACCTACGAGCAGTACTTC. Its protein product is CSASITGRTYEQYF.

This clonotype has just a few counts. The chain is built from TRBV15 and TRBJ1-4; D not resolved. CDR3 length equals 15 residues. Trimming took off 5 bases at V and 7 bases at J, with 17 bases between the two ends. Germline values: CDR1 LNHNV, CDR2 YYDKDF (reference sequence). The CDR3 bases are TGTGCCACCAGCCGGCACAGAAGGGCGGGTGAAAAACTGTTTTTT. Its translation: CATSRHRRAGEKLFF.

The V call is TRBV5-1, the J call TRBJ2-1; tentatively, D is TRBD1 (6 bases). This CDR3 has 12 amino acids. The V gene's germline CDR1 is SGHRS and CDR2 YFSETQ. Trimming took off 7 bases at V and 7 bases at J, with 12 bases between the two ends. CDR3 in amino acids: CASSNRANEQFF. DNA of the CDR3: TGCGCCAGCTCGAACAGGGCGAATGAGCAGTTCTTC.

This clonotype was found a few times. The chain links TRBV14 to TRBJ2-3; D is perhaps TRBD2 (6 bases). CDR1 and CDR2 from the germline V gene are SGHDN and FVKESK. Trimming shortened V by 0 bases and J by 5 bases, and 9 bases separated the two germline ends. This CDR3 has 14 residues. The CDR3: CASSQDGGRDTQYF. CDR3 nucleotide sequence: TGTGCCAGCAGCCAAGACGGGGGTCGAGATACGCAGTATTTT.

This clonotype was seen repeatedly, ten times or more. The J gene is TRBJ1-1, the V gene TRBV12-3 or TRBV12-4, with TRBD1 matching over 8 bases. After removal of 4 bases from V and 6 bases from J, the junction contained 10 bases not matched to a gene. This CDR3 has 15 residues. CDR3 nucleotide sequence: TGTGCCAGCAGTTCTCAACCACAGGGGGTCCCTGAAGCTTTCTTT. Residues: CASSSQPQGVPEAFF.

This clonotype was picked up one time. This chain's CDR3 is CASSLAQGAYEQYF. In nucleotides, the CDR3 is TGTGCCAGCAGCTTGGCGCAGGGGGCATACGAGCAGTACTTC. This rearrangement joins TRBV5-6 to TRBJ2-7; 8 bases line up with TRBD1. This CDR3 is built from 14 residues. Trimming cost V 0 bases and J 4 bases; bases outside gene matches: 3. Germline values: CDR1 SGHDT, CDR2 YYEEEE. Based on the CDR3 plus reference TRBV5-6 and TRBJ2-7, the full variable domain is DAGVTQSPTHLIKTRGQQVTLRCSPKSGHDTVSWYQQALGQGPQFIFQYYEEEERQRGNFPDRFSGHQFPNYSSELNVNALLLGDSALYLCASSLAQGAYEQYFGPGTRLTVT.

The chain is built from TRBV4-1 and TRBJ2-5; D possibly corresponds to TRBD1 (6 bases). Trimming removed 4 bases at V and 1 base at J, with 13 bases between. Germline V lookup: CDR1 MGHRA, CDR2 YSYEKL. The CDR3 length is 15 residues. CDR3 protein: CASSPGRTVQETQYF. The DNA for the CDR3 is TGCGCCAGCAGCCCGGGACGGACAGTCCAAGAGACCCAGTACTTC.

This clonotype was counted a few times. CDR3 in amino acids: CASNPTGLTEAFF. DNA for the CDR3: TGTGCCAGCAATCCTACAGGGCTCACTGAAGCTTTCTTT. The chain combines TRBV12-3 or TRBV12-4 with TRBJ1-1; possibly TRBD1 for D (6 bases). Trimming shortened V by 7 bases and J by 4 bases, and 13 bases separated the two germline ends. This CDR3 comprises 13 residues.

CDR3 amino acids: CASSSTGFISGNTGELFF. The CDR3 DNA follows: TGTGCCAGCAGCTCGACAGGTTTTATCTCTGGAAACACCGGGGAGCTGTTTTTT. V and J are TRBV9 and TRBJ2-2, with D perhaps TRBD1 (6 bases). Trimming stripped 4 bases from V and 2 bases from J, with 21 bases between. The CDR3 runs to 18 residues. In germline, CDR1 is SGDLS, CDR2 YYNGEE.

This chain's CDR3 is CASSQGGAGGKDTQYF. CDR3 DNA: TGCGCCAGCAGCCAAGGCGGAGCAGGGGGCAAAGATACGCAGTATTTT. The genes are TRBV4-1 and TRBJ2-3; TRBD1 matches at 8 bases. This CDR3 is 16 amino acids long. Germline-derived CDR1 and CDR2 are MGHRA and YSYEKL. V shed 1 base and J 5 bases; nucleotides not matched to a gene: 8.

The chain employs TRBV19 and TRBJ1-2; 9 bases line up with TRBD1. The CDR3 totals 13 residues. Germline V lookup: CDR1 LNHDA, CDR2 SQIVND (reference sequence). J was trimmed by 8 bases and V by 6 bases; bases with no gene match: 7. CDR3 nucleotides: TGTGCCAGTAGCCCCGGGACAGGGATCGGCTACACCTTC. It codes for CASSPGTGIGYTF.

This clonotype has a count of ten or more. The rearrangement joins TRBV10-3 to TRBJ2-7, with D possibly being TRBD1 or TRBD2 (6 bases each). Germline V CDR1 and CDR2: ENHRY, SYGVKD. V dropped 3 bases and J dropped 6 bases, with 18 bases sitting between them. This CDR3 spans 15 amino acids. CDR3 sequence reads: CAISDPDEGGTEQYF. The CDR3 DNA reads as TGTGCCATCAGTGACCCAGACGAGGGGGGCACCGAGCAGTACTTC.

This chain links TRBV7-3 with TRBJ2-1, with 8 bases identical to TRBD1. J gave up 1 base and V 5 bases, and 7 bases lay outside the gene matches. The CDR3 is made up of 16 amino acids. Germline lookup yields CDR1 SGHTA and CDR2 FQGTGA. The CDR3 DNA reads TGTGCCAGCAGCCCAAGGAACAGGGGGTCCTACAATGAGCAGTTCTTC. It is translated as CASSPRNRGSYNEQFF.

The rearrangement links TRBV18 to TRBJ1-1; 8 nucleotides align to TRBD1. Germline CDR1 KGHSH, CDR2 LQKENI. The CDR3 is made up of 17 amino acids. The V segment lost 4 bases and the J segment 2 bases; nucleotides outside the gene matches: 12. CDR3 DNA: TGTGCCAGCTCACGAGGGCAGGGCAGGGGGCGAAACACTGAAGCTTTCTTT. Translated, it gives CASSRGQGRGRNTEAFF.

The chain has TRBV10-3 and TRBJ1-5; D call uncertain. The CDR3 loop spans 13 amino acids. Germline V gene data show CDR1 as ENHRY and CDR2 as SYGVKD. V shed 0 bases and J shed 3 bases, with 3 bases lying between them. The CDR3 DNA follows: TGTGCCATCAGTGAGTCACCCAATCAGCCCCAGCATTTT. Translating gives CAISESPNQPQHF.

This chain joins TRBV19 and TRBJ1-4, with 7 bases that match TRBD1. CDR1 and CDR2 from the germline V gene are LNHDA and SQIVND (reference sequence). Trimming removed 4 bases from V and 7 bases from J; junction bases left unmatched: 9. CDR3 size: 15 residues. The DNA for the CDR3 is TGTGCCAGTAGTACCACCGCGACAGGGACTGAAAAACTGTTTTTT. Amino acid sequence: CASSTTATGTEKLFF.

This clonotype came up many times. The rearrangement joins TRBV12-3 or TRBV12-4 to TRBJ2-1; tentatively, D is TRBD1 or TRBD2 (5 bases each). This CDR3 is built from 13 residues. V was pared by 6 bases and J by 7 bases, with 13 bases between. The CDR3 nucleotides read TGTGCCAGCAGCCCCGGGACGGATAATGAGCAGTTCTTC. Translation gives CASSPGTDNEQFF.

V and J are TRBV18 and TRBJ2-7, with 7 nucleotides matching TRBD1. The CDR3 is 14 amino acids. Germline CDR1 is KGHSH and CDR2 is LQKENI. J gave up 2 bases and V 4 bases, and 5 bases lay outside the gene matches. The CDR3 loop is CASSQQGSTYEQYF. For the CDR3, the DNA is TGTGCCAGCTCACAACAGGGGTCGACCTACGAGCAGTACTTC.

The chain carries TRBV4-1 and TRBJ1-5, with 7 nucleotides matching TRBD1. CDR3 length: 15 residues. Trimming removed 0 bases from V and 7 bases from J; junction bases left unmatched: 6. Germline V lookup: CDR1 MGHRA, CDR2 YSYEKL. The CDR3 is CASSQEGGGGQPQHF. CDR3 bases: TGCGCCAGCAGCCAAGAAGGGGGCGGTGGGCAGCCCCAGCATTTT.

This clonotype was counted at least ten times. J is TRBJ2-1 and V is TRBV5-1, with 8 bases matching TRBD2. With V trimmed by 0 bases and J by 10 bases, 6 bases remained unmatched. The CDR3 totals 14 residues. The germline V gene has CDR1 SGHRS and CDR2 YFSETQ. CDR3 DNA sequence: TGCGCCAGCAGCTTGGTGTCGGCGGGGGGCGAGCAGTTCTTC. It specifies CASSLVSAGGEQFF. Together with reference TRBV5-1 and TRBJ2-1, the CDR3 gives the full variable domain: KAGVTQTPRYLIKTRGQQVTLSCSPISGHRSVSWYQQTPGQGLQFLFEYFSETQRNKGNFPGRFSGRQFSNSRSEMNVSTLELGDSALYLCASSLVSAGGEQFFGPGTRLTVL.

This clonotype was detected ten times or more. The genes are TRBV11-3 and TRBJ2-1, with TRBD2 identical over 13 bases. Germline assignment: CDR1 SGHNT and CDR2 YENEEA. The CDR3 contains 16 residues. The trim removed 3 bases at V and 8 bases at J, leaving 7 bases unmatched. The CDR3 DNA reads as TGTGCCAGCAGCTTCGGACTAGCGGGGGCCGTCGATGAGCAGTTCTTC. Amino acid sequence: CASSFGLAGAVDEQFF.

This clonotype was observed many times. The chain is built from TRBV2 and TRBJ1-2; 9 bases fit TRBD1. V shed 4 bases and J 2 bases; nucleotides not matched to a gene: 8. The CDR3 spans 16 residues. Germline CDR1 reads SNHLY; CDR2 reads FYNNEI. CDR3 nucleotide sequence: TGTGCCAGCAGTGGACTGACTGGACAGGGGAACTATGGCTACACCTTC. Encoded protein: CASSGLTGQGNYGYTF.

CDR3 nucleotide sequence: TGTGCCAGCAGGGTAGGACATACTACTAATCAGCCCCAGCATTTT. Protein product: CASRVGHTTNQPQHF. The rearrangement uses TRBV6-2 or TRBV6-3 and TRBJ1-5, with a weak D call TRBD1 (5 bases). CDR1 and CDR2 from the germline V gene are MNHEY and SVGEGT. This CDR3 contains 15 residues. V gave up 6 bases and J gave up 4 bases, with 16 bases separating them.

This clonotype has only a few counts. The junction shows a germline mismatch at one end, possibly a read error. The CDR3 is CASSLDTSGNYEQYF. CDR3 sequence (DNA): TGTGCTAGCAGCTTAGATACTAGCGGGAACTACGAGCAGTACTTC. The chain joins TRBV7-7 to TRBJ2-7, with 10 bases aligning to TRBD2. Germline V gene sequence: CDR1 SSHAT, CDR2 FNYEAQ (reference sequence). The CDR3 length is 15 residues. The whole variable domain, filled in from reference TRBV7-7 and TRBJ2-7, reads GAGVSQSPRYKVTKRGQDVTLRCDPISSHATLYWYQQALGQGPEFLTYFNYEAQPDKSGLPSDRFSAERPEGSISTLTIQRTEQRDSAMYRCASSLDTSGNYEQYFGPGTRLTVT.

This clonotype was recorded a few times. The rearrangement links TRBV2 to TRBJ2-1; D gene uncertain. The V end lost 7 bases, the J end lost 0 bases, and 10 bases lay between the germline ends. The CDR3 has 14 amino acids. Germline CDR1 is SNHLY and CDR2 is FYNNEI. CDR3 in amino acids: CASMHRSSYNEQFF. CDR3 nucleotides: TGTGCCAGCATGCACCGGAGCTCCTACAATGAGCAGTTCTTC.

This clonotype was seen repeatedly, ten times or more. This chain connects TRBV20-1 to TRBJ2-2; D gene unclear. There are 13 residues in the CDR3. Trimming removed 1 base at V and 6 bases at J, with 9 bases between. Per germline, CDR1 DFQATT and CDR2 SNEGSKA (reference sequence). CDR3: CSARVEFPGELFF. The DNA for the CDR3 is TGCAGTGCTAGAGTTGAGTTTCCCGGGGAGCTGTTTTTT.